The sequence of this TCR beta chain was determined in a study of blood T cell repertoires in COVID-19. The overall study: Whether acute or convalescent, the COVID-19 samples came from the United States, Italy and Spain. The analysed material was cDNA or gDNA that came from T cells, B-cell-depleted T cells, or PBMCs.

In the original analysis: Amplification from reference gene primers served as the basis for estimated nucleated cell counts. Data came from immunoSEQ multiplex PCR; TCRdb stores just in-frame clones and leaves some out. That table gives V, J and clone size, and the DNA gave D and trimming. Of approximately 110,000 clones listed, approximately 84% were seen once; the top ten hold about 8.1%. Trimming left V 1 base short and J 11 bases short, with 11 bases between. This CDR3 is 13 amino acids long. Germline lookup yields CDR1 SGHTA and CDR2 FQGNSA. This sequence originates from a middle-aged woman with acute or convalescent COVID-19. The source material was peripheral blood. V usage is TRBV7-2 and J usage is TRBJ2-2; unclear D gene. CDR3 sequence (DNA): TGTGCCAGCAGCTTAGATTGGAGTCGCGAGCTGTTTTTT. Protein product: CASSLDWSRELFF.